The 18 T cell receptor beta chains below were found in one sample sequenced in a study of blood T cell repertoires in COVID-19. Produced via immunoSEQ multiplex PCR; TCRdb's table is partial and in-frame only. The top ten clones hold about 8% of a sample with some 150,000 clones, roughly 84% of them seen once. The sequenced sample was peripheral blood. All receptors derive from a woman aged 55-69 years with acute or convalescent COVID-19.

CDR3 sequence (DNA): TGTGCCAGTAGGGGACTAGCGGGGGTCTTCAATGAGCAGTTCTTC. Translating it yields CASRGLAGVFNEQFF. The V and J genes are TRBV19 and TRBJ2-1; TRBD2 aligns across 14 bases. The V and J ends lost 6 bases and 6 bases, in that order; junction bases with no gene match: 4. Germline V gene sequence: CDR1 LNHDA, CDR2 SQIVND (reference sequence). CDR3 size: 15 residues.

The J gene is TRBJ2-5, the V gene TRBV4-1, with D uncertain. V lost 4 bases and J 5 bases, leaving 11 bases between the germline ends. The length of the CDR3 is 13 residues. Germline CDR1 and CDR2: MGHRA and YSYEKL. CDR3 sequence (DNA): TGCGCCAGCAGCCTGGCCCCACCCGAGACCCAGTACTTC. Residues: CASSLAPPETQYF.

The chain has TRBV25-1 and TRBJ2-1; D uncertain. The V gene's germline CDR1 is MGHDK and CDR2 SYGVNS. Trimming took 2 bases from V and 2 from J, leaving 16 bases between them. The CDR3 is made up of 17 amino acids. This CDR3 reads CASSERPSRNPYNEQFF. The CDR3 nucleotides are TGTGCCAGCAGTGAACGCCCATCCAGGAACCCCTACAATGAGCAGTTCTTC. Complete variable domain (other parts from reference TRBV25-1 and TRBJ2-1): EADIYQTPRYLVIGTGKKITLECSQTMGHDKMYWYQQDPGMELHLIHYSYGVNSTEKGDLSSESTVSRIRTEHFPLTLESARPSHTSQYLCASSERPSRNPYNEQFFGPGTRLTVL.

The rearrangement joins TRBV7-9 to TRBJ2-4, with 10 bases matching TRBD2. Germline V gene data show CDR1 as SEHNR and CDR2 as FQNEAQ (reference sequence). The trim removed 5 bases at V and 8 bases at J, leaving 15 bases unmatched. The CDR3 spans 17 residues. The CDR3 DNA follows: TGTGCCAGCAGCGGAGACATTAGCGGGGGGCCAAGGGACATTCAGTACTTC. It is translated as CASSGDISGGPRDIQYF.

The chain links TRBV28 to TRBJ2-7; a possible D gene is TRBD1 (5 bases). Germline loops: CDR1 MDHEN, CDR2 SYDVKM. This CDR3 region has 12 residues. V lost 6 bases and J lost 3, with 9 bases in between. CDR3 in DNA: TGTGCCAGCAGAACCACAGGCTACGAGCAGTACTTC. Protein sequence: CASRTTGYEQYF.

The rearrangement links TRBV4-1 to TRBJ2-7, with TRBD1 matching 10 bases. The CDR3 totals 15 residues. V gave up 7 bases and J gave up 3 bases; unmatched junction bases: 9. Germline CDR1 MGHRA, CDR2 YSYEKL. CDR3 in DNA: TGCGCCAGCACCTTATACCGGACAGGGGGCTACGAGCAGTACTTC. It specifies CASTLYRTGGYEQYF.

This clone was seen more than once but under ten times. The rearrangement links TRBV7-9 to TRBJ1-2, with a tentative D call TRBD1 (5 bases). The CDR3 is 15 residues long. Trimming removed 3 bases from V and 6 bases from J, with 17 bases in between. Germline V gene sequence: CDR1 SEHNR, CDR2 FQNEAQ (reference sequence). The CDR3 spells CASSLPGDVVHGYTF. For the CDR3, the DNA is TGTGCCAGCAGCTTGCCGGGGGACGTCGTCCATGGCTACACCTTC.

The CDR3 protein is CATSRDRGTSNEKLFF. CDR3 nucleotides: TGTGCCACCAGCAGAGATCGAGGGACATCCAATGAAAAACTGTTTTTT. The chain links TRBV15 to TRBJ1-4; maybe TRBD1 (6 bases). This CDR3 spans 16 amino acids. V was trimmed by 0 bases and J by 5 bases, leaving 13 bases between them. In germline, CDR1 is LNHNV, CDR2 YYDKDF (reference sequence). The full variable domain, rest sourced from reference TRBV15 and TRBJ1-4, is DAMVIQNPRYQVTQFGKPVTLSCSQTLNHNVMYWYQQKSSQAPKLLFHYYDKDFNNEADTPDNFQSRRPNTSFCFLDIRSPGLGDTAMYLCATSRDRGTSNEKLFFGSGTQLSVL.

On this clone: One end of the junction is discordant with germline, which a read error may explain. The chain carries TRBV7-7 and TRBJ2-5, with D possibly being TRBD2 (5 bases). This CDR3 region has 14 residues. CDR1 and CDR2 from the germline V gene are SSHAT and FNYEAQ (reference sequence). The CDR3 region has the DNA TGTGCTAGCAGCTTAGATGCGGACTCTAGGGCCCAGTACTTC. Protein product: CASSLDADSRAQYF. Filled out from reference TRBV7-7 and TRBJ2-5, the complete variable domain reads GAGVSQSPRYKVTKRGQDVTLRCDPISSHATLYWYQQALGQGPEFLTYFNYEAQPDKSGLPSDRFSAERPEGSISTLTIQRTEQRDSAMYRCASSLDADSRAQYFGPGTRLLVL.

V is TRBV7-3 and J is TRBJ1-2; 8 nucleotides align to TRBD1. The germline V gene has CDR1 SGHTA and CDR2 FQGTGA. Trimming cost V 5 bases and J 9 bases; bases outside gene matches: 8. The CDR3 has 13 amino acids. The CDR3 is CASSPTGEGSYTF. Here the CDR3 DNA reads TGTGCCAGCAGCCCGACAGGGGAGGGGAGCTACACCTTC.

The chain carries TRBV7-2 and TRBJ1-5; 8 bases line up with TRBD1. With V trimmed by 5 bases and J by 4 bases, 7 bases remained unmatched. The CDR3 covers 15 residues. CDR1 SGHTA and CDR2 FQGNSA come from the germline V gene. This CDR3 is CASSSDRGGNQPQHF. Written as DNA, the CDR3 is TGTGCCAGCAGCAGCGACAGGGGAGGTAATCAGCCCCAGCATTTT.

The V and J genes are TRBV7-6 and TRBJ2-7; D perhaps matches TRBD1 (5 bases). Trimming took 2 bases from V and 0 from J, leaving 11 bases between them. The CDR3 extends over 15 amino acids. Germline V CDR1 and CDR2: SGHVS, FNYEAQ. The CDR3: CASSLQGSRSYEQYF. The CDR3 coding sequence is TGTGCCAGCAGCTTACAGGGTAGTCGCTCCTACGAGCAGTACTTC.

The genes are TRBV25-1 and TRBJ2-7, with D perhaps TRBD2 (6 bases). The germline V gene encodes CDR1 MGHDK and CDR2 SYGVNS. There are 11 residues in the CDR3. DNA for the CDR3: TGTTCCGCGGGGACCGCCTACGAGCAGTACTTC. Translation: CSAGTAYEQYF.

The CDR3 spells CASSDGLAGRSYNEQFF. The CDR3 coding sequence is TGCGCCAGCAGCGACGGACTAGCGGGGCGATCCTACAATGAGCAGTTCTTC. The V and J genes are TRBV5-1 and TRBJ2-1, with 12 bases matching TRBD2. CDR1 is SGHRS and CDR2 is YFSETQ in the germline V gene. The CDR3 covers 17 residues. V gave up 4 bases and J gave up 1 base; unmatched junction bases: 6.

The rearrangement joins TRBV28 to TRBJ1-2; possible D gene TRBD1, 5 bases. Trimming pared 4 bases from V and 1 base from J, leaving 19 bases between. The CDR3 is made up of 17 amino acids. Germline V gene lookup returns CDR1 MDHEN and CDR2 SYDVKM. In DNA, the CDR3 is TGTGCCAGCAGTTCCCCGGGGGTGTCAGCTTTTAACTATGGCTACACCTTC. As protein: CASSSPGVSAFNYGYTF.

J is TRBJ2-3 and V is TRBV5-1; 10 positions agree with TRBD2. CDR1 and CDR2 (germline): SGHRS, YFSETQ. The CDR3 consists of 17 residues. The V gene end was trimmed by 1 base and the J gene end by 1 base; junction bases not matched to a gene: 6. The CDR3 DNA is TGCGCCAGCAGCTTGACGGTAGCGGGGGGTGGCACAGATACGCAGTATTTT. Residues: CASSLTVAGGGTDTQYF.

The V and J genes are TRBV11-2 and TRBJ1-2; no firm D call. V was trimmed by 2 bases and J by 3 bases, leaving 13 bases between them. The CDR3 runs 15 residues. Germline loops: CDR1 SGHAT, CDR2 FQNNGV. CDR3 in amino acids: CASSLQRTVDYGYTF. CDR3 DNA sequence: TGTGCCAGCAGCTTACAGCGGACGGTTGACTATGGCTACACCTTC.

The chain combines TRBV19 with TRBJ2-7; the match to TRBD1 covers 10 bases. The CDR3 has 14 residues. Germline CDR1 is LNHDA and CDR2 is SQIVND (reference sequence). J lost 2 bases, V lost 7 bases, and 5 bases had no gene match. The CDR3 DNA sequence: TGTGCCAGTACGGACGGGACAGGGGCCTACGAGCAGTACTTC. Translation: CASTDGTGAYEQYF.